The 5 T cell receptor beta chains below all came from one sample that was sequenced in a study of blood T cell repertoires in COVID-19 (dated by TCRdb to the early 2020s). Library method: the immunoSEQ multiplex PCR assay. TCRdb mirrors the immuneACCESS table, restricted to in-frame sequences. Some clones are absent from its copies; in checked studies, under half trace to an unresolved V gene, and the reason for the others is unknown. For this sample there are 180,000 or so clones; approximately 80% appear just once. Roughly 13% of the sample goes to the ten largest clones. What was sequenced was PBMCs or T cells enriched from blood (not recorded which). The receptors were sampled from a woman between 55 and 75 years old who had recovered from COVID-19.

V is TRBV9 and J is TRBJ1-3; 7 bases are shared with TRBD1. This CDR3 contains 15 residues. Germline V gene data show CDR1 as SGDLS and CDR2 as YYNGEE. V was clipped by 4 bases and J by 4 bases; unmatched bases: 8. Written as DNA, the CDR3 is TGTGCCAGCAGCCTCCGACAGGGATTCGGAAACACCATATATTTT. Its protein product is CASSLRQGFGNTIYF.

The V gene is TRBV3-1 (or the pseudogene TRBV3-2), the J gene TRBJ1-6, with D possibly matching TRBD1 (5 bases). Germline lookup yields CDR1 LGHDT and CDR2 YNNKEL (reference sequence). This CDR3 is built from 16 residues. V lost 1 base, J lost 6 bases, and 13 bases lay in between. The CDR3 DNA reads TGTGCCAGCAGCCAAGGAGCGTCAGGGATTAATTCACCCCTCCACTTT. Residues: CASSQGASGINSPLHF.

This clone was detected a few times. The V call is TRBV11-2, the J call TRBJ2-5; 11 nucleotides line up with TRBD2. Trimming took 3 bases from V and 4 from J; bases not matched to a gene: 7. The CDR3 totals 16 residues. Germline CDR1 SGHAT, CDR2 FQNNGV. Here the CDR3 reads CASSLFGSGGGETQYF. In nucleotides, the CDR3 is TGTGCCAGCAGCTTGTTTGGTAGCGGGGGGGGAGAGACCCAGTACTTC. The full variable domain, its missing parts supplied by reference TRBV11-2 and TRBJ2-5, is EAGVAQSPRYKIIEKRQSVAFWCNPISGHATLYWYQQILGQGPKLLIQFQNNGVVDDSQLPKDRFSAERLKGVDSTLKIQPAKLEDSAVYLCASSLFGSGGGETQYFGPGTRLLVL.

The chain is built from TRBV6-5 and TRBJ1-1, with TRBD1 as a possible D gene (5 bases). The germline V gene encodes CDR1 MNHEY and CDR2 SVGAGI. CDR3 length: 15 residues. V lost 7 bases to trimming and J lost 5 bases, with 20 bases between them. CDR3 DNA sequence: TGTGCCAGCACACACCGGGGGGGTCTGGGGACTGAAGCTTTCTTT. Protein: CASTHRGGLGTEAFF.

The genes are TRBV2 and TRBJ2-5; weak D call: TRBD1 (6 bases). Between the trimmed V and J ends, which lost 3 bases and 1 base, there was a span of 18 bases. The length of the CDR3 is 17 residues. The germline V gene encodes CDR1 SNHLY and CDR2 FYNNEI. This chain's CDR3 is CASSDLVWGRGQETQYF. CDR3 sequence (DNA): TGTGCCAGCAGTGATTTGGTGTGGGGCAGGGGCCAAGAGACCCAGTACTTC. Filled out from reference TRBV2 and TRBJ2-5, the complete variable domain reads EPEVTQTPSHQVTQMGQEVILRCVPISNHLYFYWYRQILGQKVEFLVSFYNNEISEKSEIFDDQFSVERPDGSNFTLKIRSTKLEDSAMYFCASSDLVWGRGQETQYFGPGTRLLVL.